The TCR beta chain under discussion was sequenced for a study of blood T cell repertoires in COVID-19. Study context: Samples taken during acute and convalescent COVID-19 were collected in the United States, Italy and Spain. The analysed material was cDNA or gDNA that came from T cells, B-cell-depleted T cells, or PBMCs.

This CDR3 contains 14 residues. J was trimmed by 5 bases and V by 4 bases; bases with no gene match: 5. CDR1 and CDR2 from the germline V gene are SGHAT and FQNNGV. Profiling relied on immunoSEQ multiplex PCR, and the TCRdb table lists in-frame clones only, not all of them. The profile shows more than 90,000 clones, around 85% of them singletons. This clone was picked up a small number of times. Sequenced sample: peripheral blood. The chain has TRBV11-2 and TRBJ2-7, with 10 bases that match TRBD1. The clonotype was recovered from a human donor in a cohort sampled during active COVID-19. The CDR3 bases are TGTGCCAGCAGCTCTCCGGGACAGGGGAACGAGCAGTACTTC. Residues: CASSSPGQGNEQYF. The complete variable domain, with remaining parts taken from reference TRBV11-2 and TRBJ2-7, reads EAGVAQSPRYKIIEKRQSVAFWCNPISGHATLYWYQQILGQGPKLLIQFQNNGVVDDSQLPKDRFSAERLKGVDSTLKIQPAKLEDSAVYLCASSSPGQGNEQYFGPGTRLTVT.